These 17 T cell receptor beta chains came from one sample sequenced in a study of siplizumab effects on memory and regulatory T cells. Profiling relied on immunoSEQ multiplex PCR, and the TCRdb table lists in-frame clones only, not all of them. The data show some 97,000 clones, 91% seen once. Sequencing input: CD4+ T cells sorted from blood. Receptors were obtained from a human donor in good health. Some clones in this sample may be carry-over from other donors' samples.

The chain combines TRBV18 with TRBJ2-2; 12 bases are shared with TRBD2. Unmatched junction bases numbered 5, after V lost 8 bases and J lost 4 bases. Per germline, CDR1 KGHSH and CDR2 LQKENI. CDR3 length equals 15 residues. The CDR3 spells CASPTSGRATGELFF. The CDR3 region has the DNA TGTGCCAGCCCGACTAGCGGGAGAGCCACCGGGGAGCTGTTTTTT.

The chain has TRBV5-1 and TRBJ2-5; maybe TRBD2 (6 bases). V lost 5 bases and J lost 7, with 21 bases in between. Germline V gene sequence: CDR1 SGHRS, CDR2 YFSETQ. The CDR3 is 15 amino acids. CDR3 region: CASRDAGMRSWTQYF. The CDR3 coding sequence is TGCGCCAGCAGAGATGCGGGGATGCGAAGTTGGACCCAGTACTTC.

The rearrangement links TRBV4-2 to TRBJ1-6; tentatively, D is TRBD1 (5 bases). The CDR3 length is 15 residues. The germline V gene encodes CDR1 LGHNA and CDR2 YNFKEQ. Trimming took off 0 bases at V and 11 bases at J, with 14 bases between the two ends. The DNA of the CDR3 is TGTGCCAGCAGCCAAGATCAAAGGGGCAGGACACCCCTCCACTTT. Protein: CASSQDQRGRTPLHF.

This clone was detected once. V gene TRBV7-3 combines with J gene TRBJ1-1; 8 bases line up with TRBD1. Trimming cost V 5 bases and J 0 bases; bases outside gene matches: 11. CDR3 length: 17 amino acids. Germline V gene lookup returns CDR1 SGHTA and CDR2 FQGTGA. CDR3: CASSPIGRGRMNTEAFF. For the CDR3, the DNA is TGTGCCAGCAGCCCGATAGGCAGGGGGCGAATGAACACTGAAGCTTTCTTT.

The chain combines TRBV5-1 with TRBJ2-5, with D tentatively TRBD1 or TRBD2 (5 bases each). Germline lookup yields CDR1 SGHRS and CDR2 YFSETQ. The germline V and J ends were trimmed by 5 bases and 1 base, with 12 bases remaining between them. The CDR3 has 14 residues. Written as DNA, the CDR3 is TGCGCCAGCAGGTCCGGGACCGGCCAAGAGACCCAGTACTTC. Translating it yields CASRSGTGQETQYF.

The genes are TRBV18 and TRBJ2-7, with D hard to call. This CDR3 contains 12 residues. Germline loops: CDR1 KGHSH, CDR2 LQKENI. V was pared by 6 bases and J by 6 bases, with 12 bases between. The CDR3 loop is CASSAGYGEQYF. In DNA, the CDR3 is TGTGCCAGCTCGGCTGGTTACGGCGAGCAGTACTTC.

The V and J genes are TRBV5-1 and TRBJ2-5, with TRBD1 identical over 7 bases. J gave up 6 bases and V 3 bases, and 8 bases lay outside the gene matches. Per germline, CDR1 SGHRS and CDR2 YFSETQ. The CDR3 extends over 14 amino acids. CDR3 nucleotide sequence: TGCGCCAGCAGCTCCCCGACAGGGACACAGACCCAGTACTTC. It is translated as CASSSPTGTQTQYF.

This clone was observed a single time. The rearrangement links TRBV12-5 to TRBJ2-3; 15 nucleotides align to TRBD2. The germline V gene encodes CDR1 LGHNT and CDR2 FRNRAP. The CDR3 totals 18 residues. Losses at the gene ends were 6 bases for V and 5 bases for J; bases not matched to a gene: 12. Here the CDR3 reads CASGPLLGLAGGGDTQYF. CDR3 DNA sequence: TGTGCTAGTGGCCCCTTACTGGGACTAGCGGGAGGAGGAGATACGCAGTATTTT. Variable domain in full (rest from reference TRBV12-5 and TRBJ2-3): DARVTQTPRHKVTEMGQEVTMRCQPILGHNTVFWYRQTMMQGLELLAYFRNRAPLDDSGMPKDRFSAEMPDATLATLKIQPSEPRDSAVYFCASGPLLGLAGGGDTQYFGPGTRLTVL.

This clone was counted once. The gene calls are TRBV2 and TRBJ1-1; D gene uncertain. CDR3 length equals 13 residues. From germline, CDR1 is SNHLY and CDR2 FYNNEI. V lost 6 bases and J 0 bases, leaving 8 bases between the germline ends. The CDR3 bases are TGTGCCAGCAGGGCAGACTTGAACACTGAAGCTTTCTTT. It yields the protein CASRADLNTEAFF.

The chain couples TRBV2 to TRBJ2-2; no clear D. Germline V gene sequence: CDR1 SNHLY, CDR2 FYNNEI. This CDR3 is 13 amino acids long. V was cut by 5 bases and J by 7 bases, with 11 bases left in between. The CDR3 reads CASSYGTHGELFF. In DNA form, the CDR3 reads TGTGCCAGCAGTTACGGTACCCACGGGGAGCTGTTTTTT.

The V gene is TRBV11-2, the J gene TRBJ1-1; no clear D. Trimming took 6 bases from V and 1 from J, leaving 15 bases between them. Germline assignment: CDR1 SGHAT and CDR2 FQNNGV. CDR3 size: 15 residues. CDR3 nucleotide sequence: TGTGCCAGCAGGGGGATGGGAGGGCCGAACACTGAAGCTTTCTTT. Translation gives CASRGMGGPNTEAFF.

The gene calls are TRBV7-3 and TRBJ2-1, with D tentatively TRBD1 (6 bases). Per the germline V gene, CDR1 is SGHTA and CDR2 is FQGTGA. V shed 5 bases and J shed 9 bases, with 20 bases lying between them. CDR3 length equals 15 residues. The CDR3 loop reads CASSASPGAQGEQFF. DNA for the CDR3: TGTGCCAGCAGCGCAAGTCCAGGGGCCCAGGGTGAGCAGTTCTTC.

This clone was counted a single time. V and J are TRBV7-9 and TRBJ1-2; 11 nucleotides match TRBD1. Trimming cost V 3 bases and J 5 bases; bases outside gene matches: 11. Germline CDR1 and CDR2: SEHNR and FQNEAQ (reference sequence). CDR3 length: 17 amino acids. The CDR3 DNA is TGTGCCAGCAGCTTGGGAGGACAGGGGGCCTCGAGGTATGGCTACACCTTC. Protein sequence: CASSLGGQGASRYGYTF.

The V and J genes are TRBV5-4 and TRBJ2-3; D may be TRBD1 or TRBD2 (6 bases each). The CDR3 runs to 14 residues. Deletions cut 7 bases from V and 9 bases from J, with 21 bases between. Germline V gene sequence: CDR1 SGHNT, CDR2 YYREEE (reference sequence). For the CDR3, the DNA is TGTGCCAGCTCCCTAGGGGGGAGAGTTGAAACGCAGTATTTT. This gives the protein CASSLGGRVETQYF.

The genes are TRBV12-5 and TRBJ2-5, with D maybe TRBD1 (5 bases). Germline lookup yields CDR1 LGHNT and CDR2 FRNRAP. The CDR3 runs to 16 residues. Trimming shortened V by 0 bases and J by 7 bases, and 18 bases separated the two germline ends. CDR3 nucleotides: TGTGCTAGTGGTTTGGTAACAAGTGCTGGGGCTGCGACCCAGTACTTC. Residues: CASGLVTSAGAATQYF. Based on the CDR3 plus reference TRBV12-5 and TRBJ2-5, the full variable domain is DARVTQTPRHKVTEMGQEVTMRCQPILGHNTVFWYRQTMMQGLELLAYFRNRAPLDDSGMPKDRFSAEMPDATLATLKIQPSEPRDSAVYFCASGLVTSAGAATQYFGPGTRLLVL.

The J gene is TRBJ2-1, the V gene TRBV9, with 7 bases identical to TRBD2. From germline, CDR1 is SGDLS and CDR2 YYNGEE. The length of the CDR3 is 14 residues. Trimming removed 9 bases from V and 8 bases from J; junction bases left unmatched: 14. CDR3 coding DNA: TGTGCCATCGAAACTAGCGCAGAACGCGATGAGCAGTTCTTC. Protein product: CAIETSAERDEQFF.

The chain carries TRBV6-5 and TRBJ2-1, with D uncertain. The germline CDR1 and CDR2 sequences are MNHEY and SVGAGI. This CDR3 spans 16 amino acids. Trimming removed 2 bases at V and 2 bases at J, with 13 bases between. CDR3 DNA sequence: TGTGCCAGCAGTTACGAGGCCACAATACCCTACAATGAGCAGTTCTTC. Translating gives CASSYEATIPYNEQFF.